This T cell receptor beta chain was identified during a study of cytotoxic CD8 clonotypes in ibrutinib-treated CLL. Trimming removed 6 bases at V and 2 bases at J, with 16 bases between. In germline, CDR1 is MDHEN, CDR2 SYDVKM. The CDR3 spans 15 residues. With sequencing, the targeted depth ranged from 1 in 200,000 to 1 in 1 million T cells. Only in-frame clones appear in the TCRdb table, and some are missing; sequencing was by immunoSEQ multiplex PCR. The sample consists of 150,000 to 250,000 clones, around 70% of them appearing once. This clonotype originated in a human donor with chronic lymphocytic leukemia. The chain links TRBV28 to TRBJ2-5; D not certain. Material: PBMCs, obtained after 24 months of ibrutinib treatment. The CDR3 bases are TGTGCCAGCAGCAAACCGACCGGGCCACAAGAGACCCAGTACTTC. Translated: CASSKPTGPQETQYF.